Each of the 2 T cell receptor beta chains below was sequenced from the same sample in a study of blood T cell repertoires in COVID-19. The method was immunoSEQ multiplex PCR; TCRdb's version includes in-frame clones alone and lacks a portion of them. The data hold around 140,000 clones, with around 89% observed a single time. The sequenced sample consisted of peripheral blood. The origin of the receptors is a man between 45 and 60 years old with acute or convalescent COVID-19.

As regards this clone: Other DNA sequences in this specimen translate into the identical CDR3. In DNA, the CDR3 is TGCGCCAGCAGCTTGGCAGGGGATGGCTACACCTTC. This encodes CASSLAGDGYTF. The J gene is TRBJ1-2, the V gene TRBV5-1; maybe TRBD1 (6 bases). This CDR3 contains 12 residues. V dropped 0 bases and J dropped 6 bases, with 6 bases sitting between them. Germline V gene lookup returns CDR1 SGHRS and CDR2 YFSETQ.

The rearrangement joins TRBV11-3 to TRBJ2-1; tentatively, D is TRBD1 (5 bases). The CDR3 extends over 14 amino acids. The V gene's germline CDR1 is SGHNT and CDR2 YENEEA. Deletions cut 2 bases from V and 4 bases from J, with 9 bases between. CDR3 residues: CASSLNPGYNEQFF. CDR3 nucleotides: TGTGCCAGCAGCTTAAATCCAGGGTACAATGAGCAGTTCTTC.